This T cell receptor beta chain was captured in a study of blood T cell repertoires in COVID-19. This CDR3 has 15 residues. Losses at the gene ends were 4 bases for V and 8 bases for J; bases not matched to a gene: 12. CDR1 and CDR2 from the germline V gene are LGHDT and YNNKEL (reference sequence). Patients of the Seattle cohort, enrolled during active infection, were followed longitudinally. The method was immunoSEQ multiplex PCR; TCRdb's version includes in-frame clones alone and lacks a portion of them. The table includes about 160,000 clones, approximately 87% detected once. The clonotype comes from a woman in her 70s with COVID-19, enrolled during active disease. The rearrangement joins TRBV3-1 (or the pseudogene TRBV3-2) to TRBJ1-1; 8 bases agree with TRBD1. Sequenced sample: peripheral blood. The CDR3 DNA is TGTGCCAGCAGCCGGGTCACAGGGGGAGCTTCGGAAGCTTTCTTT. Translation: CASSRVTGGASEAFF.